The clone carrying this T cell receptor beta chain was recorded once. At study entry, adolescents had tuberculin skin tests and IGRA screening. This specimen comes from a study of T cells in tuberculosis. Study details: In South Africa, adults with active tuberculosis were compared with IGRA-negative and latently infected IGRA-positive adolescents.

TCRdb's copy holds only in-frame clones and misses some; the assay was immunoSEQ multiplex PCR. The sample lists fewer than 40,000 clones; approximately 94% were seen once. Germline V gene lookup returns CDR1 SGHAT and CDR2 FQNNGV. CDR3 length: 14 amino acids. The J segment lost 6 bases and the V segment lost 6 bases, leaving 7 bases of the junction unmatched. The chain combines TRBV11-2 with TRBJ2-7; 11 bases are a match to TRBD1. The receptor was isolated from a donor aged 10 to 29 with latent tuberculosis or without tuberculosis infection. Sequencing input: PBMCs. The CDR3 DNA reads TGTGCCAGCAGTCAGGACAGGGGGCTCTCCGAGCAGTACTTC. Its protein product is CASSQDRGLSEQYF. Full variable domain (missing parts from reference TRBV11-2 and TRBJ2-7): EAGVAQSPRYKIIEKRQSVAFWCNPISGHATLYWYQQILGQGPKLLIQFQNNGVVDDSQLPKDRFSAERLKGVDSTLKIQPAKLEDSAVYLCASSQDRGLSEQYFGPGTRLTVT.